Presented here are 9 T cell receptor beta chains from one specimen sequenced in a study of siplizumab effects on memory and regulatory T cells. Sequencing was performed with immunoSEQ multiplex PCR; in TCRdb, only in-frame clones are kept and a portion is missing. The table includes fewer than 100,000 clones, 94% detected once. The sequenced sample was non-Treg CD4+ T cells sorted from blood. The source is a human donor in good health.

This chain links TRBV7-9 with TRBJ1-2; no clear D gene. Germline V gene lookup returns CDR1 SEHNR and CDR2 FQNEAQ (reference sequence). V was shortened by 1 base and J by 2 bases, with 5 bases between the two germline ends. The CDR3 runs to 13 residues. CDR3 DNA: TGTGCCAGCAGCTTAGAAGAAAACTATGGCTACACCTTC. Residues: CASSLEENYGYTF.

J is TRBJ1-5 and V is TRBV4-1; no clear D gene. Per the germline V gene, CDR1 is MGHRA and CDR2 is YSYEKL. This CDR3 has 13 amino acids. The germline V and J ends were trimmed by 1 base and 6 bases, with 7 bases remaining between them. CDR3 sequence reads: CASSQGWAQPQHF. DNA for the CDR3: TGCGCCAGCAGCCAAGGCTGGGCTCAGCCCCAGCATTTT.

The rearrangement uses TRBV7-9 and TRBJ1-2; D may be TRBD1 (6 bases). The V gene's germline CDR1 is SEHNR and CDR2 FQNEAQ (reference sequence). Deletions cut 5 bases from V and 1 base from J, with 14 bases between. The CDR3 covers 15 residues. As DNA, the CDR3 is TGTGCCAGCAGCCCACAGGGTGGAGTTAACTATGGCTACACCTTC. It yields the protein CASSPQGGVNYGYTF.

V usage is TRBV9 and J usage is TRBJ2-7; perhaps TRBD2 as D (6 bases). From germline, CDR1 is SGDLS and CDR2 YYNGEE. This CDR3 is 15 amino acids long. The V and J ends lost 0 bases and 1 base respectively, with 11 bases between them. CDR3 coding DNA: TGTGCCAGCAGCGTAGGTAGCGGTGGGTCCTACGAGCAGTACTTC. Translation: CASSVGSGGSYEQYF.

This sequence joins TRBV2 and TRBJ1-1; D possibly corresponds to TRBD1 (6 bases). V was trimmed by 5 bases and J by 5 bases, leaving 15 bases between them. CDR3 length equals 14 residues. In germline, CDR1 is SNHLY, CDR2 FYNNEI. CDR3 residues: CASSRQASETEAFF. CDR3 nucleotides: TGTGCCAGCAGTCGACAGGCTTCAGAGACTGAAGCTTTCTTT.

This clone was seen a single time. The rearrangement joins TRBV5-8 to TRBJ2-1; D is uncertain. V was trimmed by 7 bases and J by 3 bases, leaving 8 bases between them. CDR1 SGHTS and CDR2 YDEGEE come from the germline V gene. The CDR3 contains 12 residues. CDR3 DNA sequence: TGTGCCAGCTCCGGCAGCTACAATGAGCAGTTCTTC. Residues: CASSGSYNEQFF. The whole variable domain, filled in from reference TRBV5-8 and TRBJ2-1, reads EAGVTQSPTHLIKTRGQQATLRCSPISGHTSVYWYQQALGLGLQFLLWYDEGEERNRGNFPPRFSGRQFPNYSSELNVNALELEDSALYLCASSGSYNEQFFGPGTRLTVL.

The gene calls are TRBV5-1 and TRBJ2-1; D is uncertain. V was trimmed by 4 bases and J by 8 bases, leaving 16 bases between them. The germline V gene encodes CDR1 SGHRS and CDR2 YFSETQ. CDR3 length: 14 residues. CDR3 nucleotides: TGCGCCAGCAGCCCACGAGTCGGTGCGTATGAGCAGTTCTTC. This codes for CASSPRVGAYEQFF.

The chain uses TRBV2 and TRBJ1-2; D is ambiguous. CDR1 SNHLY and CDR2 FYNNEI come from the germline V gene. The germline V and J ends were trimmed by 6 bases and 4 bases, with 12 bases remaining between them. This CDR3 comprises 13 residues. This CDR3 reads CASSRAGSYGYTF. The CDR3 DNA reads as TGTGCCAGCAGCCGGGCAGGCTCCTATGGCTACACCTTC.

The chain uses TRBV5-1 and TRBJ1-1, with TRBD1 matching 7 bases. With 0 bases clipped from V and 0 bases from J, the junction kept 5 bases outside the gene matches. This CDR3 has 16 residues. CDR1 is SGHRS, CDR2 YFSETQ, per germline. CDR3 sequence: CASSLGTGDMNTEAFF. For the CDR3, the DNA is TGCGCCAGCAGCTTGGGTACAGGGGACATGAACACTGAAGCTTTCTTT.